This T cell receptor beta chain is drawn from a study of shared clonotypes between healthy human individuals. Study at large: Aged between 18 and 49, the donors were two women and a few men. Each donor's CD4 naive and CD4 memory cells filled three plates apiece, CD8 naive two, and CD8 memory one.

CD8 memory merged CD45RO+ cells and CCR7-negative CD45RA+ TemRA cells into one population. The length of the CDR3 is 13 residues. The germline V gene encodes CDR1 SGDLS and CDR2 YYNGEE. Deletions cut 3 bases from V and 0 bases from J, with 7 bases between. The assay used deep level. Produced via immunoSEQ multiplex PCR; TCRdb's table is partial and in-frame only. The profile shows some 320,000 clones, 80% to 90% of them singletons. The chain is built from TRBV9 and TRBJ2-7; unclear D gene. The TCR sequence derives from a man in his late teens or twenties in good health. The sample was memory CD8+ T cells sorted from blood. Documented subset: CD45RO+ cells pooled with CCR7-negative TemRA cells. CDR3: CASSALSSYEQYF. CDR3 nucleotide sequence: TGTGCCAGCAGCGCGTTGAGCTCCTACGAGCAGTACTTC. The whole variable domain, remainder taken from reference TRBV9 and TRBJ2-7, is DSGVTQTPKHLITATGQRVTLRCSPRSGDLSVYWYQQSLDQGLQFLIQYYNGEERAKGNILERFSAQQFPDLHSELNLSSLELGDSALYFCASSALSSYEQYFGPGTRLTVT.